Each of the 23 T cell receptor beta chains below was sequenced from the same sample in a study of blood T cell repertoires in COVID-19. The repertoire was sequenced with immunoSEQ multiplex PCR; TCRdb's copy has only in-frame clones and lacks some. The sample lists roughly 300,000 clones, roughly 87% occurring once. The specimen was peripheral blood. These receptor sequences come from a man younger than 35 with active or convalescent COVID-19.

The rearrangement links TRBV9 to TRBJ2-1; 9 bases map to TRBD2. Trimming removed 4 bases from V and 4 bases from J; junction bases left unmatched: 6. The CDR3 is 15 residues long. Per germline, CDR1 SGDLS and CDR2 YYNGEE. The CDR3 reads CASSQLTSGYNEQFF. CDR3 DNA sequence: TGTGCCAGCAGCCAACTGACTAGCGGTTACAATGAGCAGTTCTTC.

Here the CDR3 reads CAGGAGGITDTQYF. CDR3 nucleotides: TGTGCCGGAGGAGCGGGGGGGATCACAGATACGCAGTATTTT. The J gene is TRBJ2-3, the V gene TRBV9, with TRBD2 matching 10 bases. The J segment lost 2 bases and the V segment lost 10 bases, leaving 7 bases of the junction unmatched. The CDR3 sequence is 14 residues long. Germline V lookup: CDR1 SGDLS, CDR2 YYNGEE. Variable domain in full (rest from reference TRBV9 and TRBJ2-3): DSGVTQTPKHLITATGQRVTLRCSPRSGDLSVYWYQQSLDQGLQFLIQYYNGEERAKGNILERFSAQQFPDLHSELNLSSLELGDSALYFCAGGAGGITDTQYFGPGTRLTVL.

The chain has TRBV5-1 and TRBJ1-1; tentatively, D is TRBD1 (6 bases). CDR3 length: 13 amino acids. Trimming stripped 4 bases from V and 6 bases from J, with 13 bases between. Looked up from germline, CDR1 is SGHRS and CDR2 is YFSETQ. The CDR3 protein is CASSPLAGAEAFF. The CDR3 DNA reads TGCGCCAGCAGCCCCCTCGCAGGGGCTGAAGCTTTCTTT.

The chain is built from TRBV7-9 and TRBJ2-5; D uncertain. This CDR3 has 14 amino acids. The ends were cut back, 3 bases at V and 0 bases at J, with 8 bases in the middle. The germline V gene encodes CDR1 SEHNR and CDR2 FQNEAQ (reference sequence). This CDR3 is CASSFSSYQETQYF. In DNA, the CDR3 is TGTGCCAGCAGCTTTAGCTCGTACCAAGAGACCCAGTACTTC.

The chain carries TRBV28 and TRBJ1-2; TRBD1 matches at 7 bases. This CDR3 contains 13 residues. Trimming at V came to 3 bases and at J to 7 bases, leaving 5 bases not matched to a gene. The germline gives CDR1 MDHEN, CDR2 SYDVKM. CDR3 in DNA: TGTGCCAGCAGTTTGGAGGGGGCGATTGGCTACACCTTC. It encodes CASSLEGAIGYTF.

This clone was recorded once. This chain links TRBV6-5 with TRBJ2-7; TRBD1 is a possible D gene (5 bases). Germline CDR1 reads MNHEY; CDR2 reads SVGAGI. The CDR3 has 15 amino acids. The germline V and J ends were trimmed by 0 bases and 2 bases, with 11 bases remaining between them. The CDR3 nucleotides are TGTGCCAGCAGTTACTCGGCAGGGAAAGCCTACGAGCAGTACTTC. Residues: CASSYSAGKAYEQYF.

This rearrangement joins TRBV19 to TRBJ1-1; the match to TRBD1 covers 9 bases. Germline V lookup: CDR1 LNHDA, CDR2 SQIVND (reference sequence). The CDR3 sequence is 15 residues long. Trimming at V came to 2 bases and at J to 5 bases, leaving 6 bases not matched to a gene. The CDR3 nucleotides are TGTGCCAGTAGTATAAAAACAGGGGGCCTTACTGAAGCTTTCTTT. Amino acid sequence: CASSIKTGGLTEAFF.

This clone was observed a few times. The genes are TRBV27 and TRBJ1-2; weak D call: TRBD1 (5 bases). With 3 bases removed from V and 8 bases from J, the gap between germline ends came to 13 bases. Germline CDR1 and CDR2: MNHEY and SMNVEV (reference sequence). The CDR3 runs 13 residues. CDR3 sequence: CASSLGQLKGYTF. DNA of the CDR3: TGTGCCAGCAGTTTGGGGCAGTTGAAGGGCTACACCTTC.

The V and J genes are TRBV11-2 and TRBJ2-7; 7 nucleotides line up with TRBD1. CDR3 length: 13 residues. Germline V gene lookup returns CDR1 SGHAT and CDR2 FQNNGV. Losses at the gene ends were 3 bases for V and 4 bases for J; bases not matched to a gene: 3. The CDR3 protein is CASSFTGVYEQYF. CDR3 bases: TGTGCCAGCAGCTTTACAGGGGTGTACGAGCAGTACTTC.

This chain's CDR3 is CASSSGSLGETQYF. CDR3 sequence (DNA): TGCGCCAGCAGCTCAGGATCGCTTGGTGAGACCCAGTACTTC. The V gene is TRBV5-1, the J gene TRBJ2-5; D gene unclear. The V gene's germline CDR1 is SGHRS and CDR2 YFSETQ. Trimming shortened V by 3 bases and J by 5 bases, and 14 bases separated the two germline ends. CDR3 length: 14 residues.

The chain combines TRBV7-2 with TRBJ2-5, with 12 positions matching TRBD2. The germline CDR1 and CDR2 sequences are SGHTA and FQGNSA. The CDR3 is 16 amino acids. V shed 2 bases and J 5 bases; nucleotides not matched to a gene: 6. The CDR3: CASSLLLAGGLETQYF. The CDR3 DNA reads TGTGCCAGCAGCTTATTGCTAGCGGGGGGGCTGGAGACCCAGTACTTC.

The rearrangement joins TRBV9 to TRBJ2-1, with 10 positions matching TRBD1. Germline V gives CDR1 SGDLS, CDR2 YYNGEE. The CDR3 loop spans 18 amino acids. V trimming: 3 bases; J trimming: 0 bases; junction bases outside the gene matches: 9. CDR3 region: CASSARDRGWGSYNEQFF. CDR3 in DNA: TGTGCCAGCAGCGCCCGGGACAGGGGATGGGGCTCCTACAATGAGCAGTTCTTC.

The chain recombines TRBV10-1 with TRBJ1-3, with a weak D call TRBD1 (5 bases). The V end was cut by 5 bases, the J end by 2 bases, with 16 bases between. This CDR3 has 16 residues. Per the germline V gene, CDR1 is WNHNN and CDR2 is SYGVQD (reference sequence). DNA of the CDR3: TGCGCCAGCAGTCAACATACCAGGGTGCCTGGAAACACCATATATTTT. This translates into CASSQHTRVPGNTIYF.

The chain joins TRBV7-9 to TRBJ1-4, with D maybe TRBD1 (6 bases). The V and J ends lost 5 bases and 5 bases respectively, with 18 bases between them. From germline, CDR1 is SEHNR and CDR2 FQNEAQ (reference sequence). The length of the CDR3 is 16 residues. CDR3 DNA sequence: TGTGCCAGCAGCGGTCGATCACAGGGTTCCAATGAAAAACTGTTTTTT. Amino acids: CASSGRSQGSNEKLFF.

CDR3 nucleotides: TGTGCCAGCAGACAGGGGTTCGTTGAAGATGAAAAACTGTTTTTT. Translated, it gives CASRQGFVEDEKLFF. The chain employs TRBV27 and TRBJ1-4; 7 bases are a match to TRBD1. The CDR3 loop spans 15 amino acids. The germline CDR1 and CDR2 sequences are MNHEY and SMNVEV (reference sequence). The J segment lost 6 bases and the V segment lost 6 bases, leaving 10 bases of the junction unmatched.

CDR3 region: CASSVAYDNNEQFF. CDR3 nucleotide sequence: TGTGCCAGCAGTGTGGCATATGATAACAATGAGCAGTTCTTC. The V gene is TRBV2, the J gene TRBJ2-1; unclear D gene. In germline, CDR1 is SNHLY, CDR2 FYNNEI. There are 14 residues in the CDR3. V was shortened by 4 bases and J by 5 bases, with 12 bases between the two germline ends.

This clone was seen a few times. V is TRBV4-3 and J is TRBJ2-7, with TRBD1 matching 7 bases. The junction had 9 bases not matched to a gene; V was cut back by 0 bases and J by 7 bases. CDR1 is LGHNA, CDR2 YSLEER, per germline. The CDR3 spans 15 residues. CDR3: CASSQDLTGSREQYF. The CDR3 DNA reads as TGCGCCAGCAGCCAAGATCTGACAGGGAGTCGAGAGCAGTACTTC.

The chain recombines TRBV5-1 with TRBJ2-5; 15 nucleotides line up with TRBD2. Germline trimming cut 4 bases from V and 5 bases from J; bases unmatched to any gene: 6. In germline, CDR1 is SGHRS, CDR2 YFSETQ. The CDR3 totals 16 residues. The CDR3 spells CASSVGTSGGLETQYF. The CDR3 DNA reads as TGCGCCAGCAGCGTGGGGACTAGCGGGGGGTTGGAGACCCAGTACTTC.

This chain links TRBV7-9 with TRBJ1-2, with D possibly matching TRBD1 (6 bases). V was cut by 5 bases and J by 5 bases, with 12 bases left in between. Germline lookup yields CDR1 SEHNR and CDR2 FQNEAQ (reference sequence). The CDR3 contains 13 residues. The CDR3 spells CASSPGQSYGYTF. CDR3 bases: TGTGCCAGCAGCCCCGGACAGTCGTATGGCTACACCTTC.

This clone was detected only once. The chain couples TRBV9 to TRBJ2-1; 10 positions agree with TRBD2. J was trimmed by 6 bases and V by 3 bases; bases with no gene match: 6. The germline V gene encodes CDR1 SGDLS and CDR2 YYNGEE. The CDR3 covers 15 residues. The CDR3 sequence is CASSAAGGPGNEQFF. The CDR3, as DNA: TGTGCCAGCAGCGCAGCGGGGGGGCCTGGCAATGAGCAGTTCTTC.

This clone was detected once. The rearrangement links TRBV12-3 or TRBV12-4 to TRBJ2-7; 8 nucleotides match TRBD1. This CDR3 comprises 13 residues. With 6 bases clipped from V and 9 bases from J, the junction kept 10 bases outside the gene matches. CDR3 loop: CASSPGQGFGQYF. In DNA, the CDR3 is TGTGCCAGCAGCCCAGGACAGGGTTTCGGGCAGTACTTC.

This sequence joins TRBV27 and TRBJ2-7, with D perhaps TRBD1 (5 bases). The CDR3 contains 15 residues. Deletions cut 4 bases from V and 1 base from J, with 14 bases between. Germline V lookup: CDR1 MNHEY, CDR2 SMNVEV (reference sequence). The CDR3 DNA is TGTGCCAGCAGTTATATCGGCAGGGAATCCTACGAGCAGTACTTC. It codes for CASSYIGRESYEQYF.

This chain uses TRBV14 with TRBJ1-2; tentative D call: TRBD1 (6 bases). Trimming shortened V by 6 bases and J by 4 bases, and 9 bases separated the two germline ends. This CDR3 is 12 amino acids long. Germline V gene sequence: CDR1 SGHDN, CDR2 FVKESK. The CDR3 DNA is TGTGCCAGCAGGCGGACAGCCTATGGCTACACCTTC. Residues: CASRRTAYGYTF.